These 2 T cell receptor beta chains were sequenced from one sample in a study of CD8 T cells in Susac syndrome. RNA, at about 0.45 to 1 ug, was reverse transcribed with random hexamers. TCRdb recomputed calls from the immunoSEQ multiplex PCR reads with MiXCR, one row per CDR3 protein. The data contain some 300,000 distinct CDR3 sequences, about 82% of them singletons. Sequencing was done on a sample of CD8+ T cells from PBMCs. The receptor set was obtained from a human donor with multiple sclerosis.

V and J are TRBV28 and TRBJ2-2; D could derive from TRBD1 or TRBD2 (6 bases each). This CDR3 is 15 amino acids long. Per the germline V gene, CDR1 is MDHEN and CDR2 is SYDVKM. V was shortened by 3 bases and J by 6 bases, with 14 bases between the two germline ends. The CDR3 region has the DNA TGTGCCAGCAGTTTTTTCGGAGGGGGGCCCGGGGAGCTGTTTTTT. Translation gives CASSFFGGGPGELFF.

DNA of the CDR3: TGTGCCAGCAGTTACCTGCGGGAGCAAGATACGCAGTATTTT. The encoded protein is CASSYLREQDTQYF. The chain is built from TRBV6-5 and TRBJ2-3, with 7 bases identical to TRBD2. The CDR3 has 14 amino acids. Germline CDR1 is MNHEY and CDR2 is SVGAGI. J was trimmed by 5 bases and V by 2 bases; bases with no gene match: 4.